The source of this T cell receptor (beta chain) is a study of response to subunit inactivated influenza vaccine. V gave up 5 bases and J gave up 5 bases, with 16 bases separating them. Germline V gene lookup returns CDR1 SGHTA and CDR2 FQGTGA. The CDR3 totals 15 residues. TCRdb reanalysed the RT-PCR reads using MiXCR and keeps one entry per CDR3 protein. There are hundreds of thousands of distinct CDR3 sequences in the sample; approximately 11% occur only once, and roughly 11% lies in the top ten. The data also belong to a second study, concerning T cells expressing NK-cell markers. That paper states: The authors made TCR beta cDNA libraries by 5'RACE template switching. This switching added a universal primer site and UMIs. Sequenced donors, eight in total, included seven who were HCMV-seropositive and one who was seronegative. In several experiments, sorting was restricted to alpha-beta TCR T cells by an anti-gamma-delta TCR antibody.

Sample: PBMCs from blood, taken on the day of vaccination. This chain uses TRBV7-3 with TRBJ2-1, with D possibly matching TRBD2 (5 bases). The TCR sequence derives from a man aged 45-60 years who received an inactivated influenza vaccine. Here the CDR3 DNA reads TGTGCCAGCAGCAACGGACTTAACGGCCACAATGAGCAGTTCTTC. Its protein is CASSNGLNGHNEQFF.